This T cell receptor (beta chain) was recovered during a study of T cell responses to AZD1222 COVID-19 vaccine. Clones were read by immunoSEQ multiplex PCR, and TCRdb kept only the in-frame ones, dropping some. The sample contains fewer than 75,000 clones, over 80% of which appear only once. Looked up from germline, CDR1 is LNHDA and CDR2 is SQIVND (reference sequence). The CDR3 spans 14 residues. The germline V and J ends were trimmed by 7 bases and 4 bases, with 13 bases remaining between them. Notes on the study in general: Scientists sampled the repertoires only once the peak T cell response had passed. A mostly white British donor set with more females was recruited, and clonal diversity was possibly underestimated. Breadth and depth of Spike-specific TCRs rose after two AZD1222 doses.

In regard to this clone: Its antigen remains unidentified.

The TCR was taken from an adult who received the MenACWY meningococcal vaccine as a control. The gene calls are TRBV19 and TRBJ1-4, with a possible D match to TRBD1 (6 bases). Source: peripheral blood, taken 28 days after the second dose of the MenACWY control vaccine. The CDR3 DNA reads TGTGCCAGTACCCCAGGACAGAATAATGAAAAACTGTTTTTT. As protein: CASTPGQNNEKLFF.